This TCR beta chain was documented in a study of T cell responses to AZD1222 COVID-19 vaccine (dated by TCRdb to the early 2020s). Regarding the research as a whole: TCR sequencing covered approximately 230 trial participants: 207 given two doses of AZD1222 and 26 given two doses of MenACWY control vaccine. Trial participants were enrolled into age subgroups of 18-55, 56-69 and 70-plus years, which contained around 150, 28 and 57 TCR-sequenced participants, respectively.

As concerns this clone: Its cognate antigen has yet to be identified. No much larger clone is present one base from it, and per-base qualities are unavailable.

The time point tag for this specimen amounts to: about 28 days (+/-7) after the second vaccine dose. Because spike-specific TCR depth and breadth did not differ between the two schedules, AZD1222 recipients who got a second dose at roughly 4 weeks were pooled with those who got a second dose at roughly 12 weeks. Vaccinee samples were obtained from the UK trials COV001 and COV002, which included a single-blind randomized controlled phase 2/3 trial of AZD1222 (ChAdOx1 nCoV-19) in healthy adults. For TCRbeta chain sequencing, PBMC samples from trial participants were taken at day 0 and at day 28 after the second dose. The investigation overall reported the following: Only 5 to 7 AZD1222 recipients were SARS-CoV-2 seropositive at baseline, limiting conclusions about previously exposed vaccinees. After two AZD1222 doses, both the breadth and the depth of spike-specific TCRs were significantly higher than at day 0 and than in MenACWY recipients. Participants were mostly white British, with more females than males. The authors suggested clonal diversity may have been underestimated. The 56-69-year group was small, and its depth increase did not reach significance, likely because of low power. Reportedly, almost half of the unique spike-specific TCRs recognized epitopes lying outside the regions that are mutated in the B.1.351 and B.1.1.7 variants. No day 14 peak-response samples were available, so repertoires were characterized only after the peak T cell response. CD4 TCRs associated with the vaccine covered the entire spike protein, and the dominant responses were in regions 160-218 and 743-854.

The CDR3 regions of human TCRbeta chains were analyzed by immunosequencing. As for how the authors treated the data: Repertoire TCRs were matched against a reference library of SARS-CoV-2-specific TCRs generated with the MIRA antigen-specificity platform. Breadth was defined as the fraction of unique TCRs that were SARS-CoV-2-associated. Depth was defined as the fraction of total T cells that were SARS-CoV-2-associated. Using the MIRA data, each spike-specific TCR was assigned both to the spike region to which the TCR was reactive and to a CD4 or CD8 class. Log10-transformed breadth and depth values were compared by one-way ANOVA with Sidak's multiple comparisons tests. The clones in this table, taken by TCRdb from immuneACCESS, are in-frame only. Not every clone is retained; where verified, under half of the shortfall comes from an unresolved V gene, and the cause of the rest is unknown. Clonal size and the V and J genes are those of that table, whereas D and trimming came from the DNA. Present in this sample are some 150,000 clones, more than 75% of which were seen just once. The top ten hold approximately 3% of the sample.

The CDR3 contains 13 residues, cysteine and phenylalanine counted. Only the CDR3 region is kept as DNA, spanning 39 bases read in frame from base 1. The germline ends are 7 bases apart after V is trimmed by 2 bases and J by 3 bases. Based on the germline V gene, the CDR1 and CDR2 sequences are MNHEY and SVGAGI. The sequencing here drew on peripheral blood, taken 28 days after the second AZD1222 dose. The receptor was isolated from an adult who received the AZD1222 COVID-19 vaccine. The rearranged chain carries TRBV6-5 and TRBJ1-1; no confident D gene assignment can be made. The CDR3 sequence is CASSYRLHTEAFF. The nucleotide sequence is TGTGCCAGCAGTTACAGGCTCCACACTGAAGCTTTCTTT.